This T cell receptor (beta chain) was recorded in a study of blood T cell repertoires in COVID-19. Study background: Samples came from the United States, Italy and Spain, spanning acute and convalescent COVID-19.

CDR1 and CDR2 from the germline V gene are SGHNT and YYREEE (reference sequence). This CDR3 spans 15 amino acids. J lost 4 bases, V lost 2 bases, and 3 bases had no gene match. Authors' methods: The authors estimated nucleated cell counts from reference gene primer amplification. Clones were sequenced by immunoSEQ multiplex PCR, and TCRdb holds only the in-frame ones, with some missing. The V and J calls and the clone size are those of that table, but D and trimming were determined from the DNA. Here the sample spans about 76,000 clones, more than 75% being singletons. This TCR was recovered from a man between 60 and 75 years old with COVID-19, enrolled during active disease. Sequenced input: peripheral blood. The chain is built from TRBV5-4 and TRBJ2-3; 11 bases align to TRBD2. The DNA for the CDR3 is TGTGCCAGCAGCTTAGGACTAGCGGGCGCAGATACGCAGTATTTT. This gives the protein CASSLGLAGADTQYF.